The T cell receptor beta chain described here comes from a study of cytomegalovirus exposure and HLA in healthy donors. The CDR3 extends over 16 amino acids. Germline V CDR1 and CDR2: SNHLY, FYNNEI. V was shortened by 6 bases and J by 2 bases, with 14 bases between the two germline ends. The PCR was carried out with 60 Vbeta primers and 13 Jbeta primers. Profiling relied on immunoSEQ multiplex PCR, and the TCRdb table lists in-frame clones only, not all of them. The sample yields fewer than 200,000 clones, about three quarters seen once. Input material: PBMCs. The chain carries TRBV2 and TRBJ2-6; the D gene is possibly TRBD1 (6 bases). This clonotype was obtained from a man aged 35 to 55 in good health and CMV-seropositive. The CDR3 is CASSPNTGTGANVLTF. The CDR3 DNA sequence: TGTGCCAGCAGCCCTAATACAGGGACTGGGGCCAACGTCCTGACTTTC. The full variable domain, with the rest looked up from reference TRBV2 and TRBJ2-6, is EPEVTQTPSHQVTQMGQEVILRCVPISNHLYFYWYRQILGQKVEFLVSFYNNEISEKSEIFDDQFSVERPDGSNFTLKIRSTKLEDSAMYFCASSPNTGTGANVLTFGAGSRLTVL.